Detailed here is one TCR beta chain. This record comes from a study of blood T cell repertoires in COVID-19. At the level of the study: Donors in the United States, Italy and Spain gave samples during acute or convalescent COVID-19.

This CDR3 is built from 19 residues. Germline CDR1 LNHDA, CDR2 SQIVND (reference sequence). V was clipped by 2 bases and J by 5 bases; unmatched bases: 18. Per the study methods: From reference gene primer amplification, estimates of nucleated cell counts were derived. Assay used: immunoSEQ multiplex PCR; TCRdb lists only in-frame clones, some missing. For V, J and clone size, that table is used; D and trimming come from the DNA. The repertoire includes 200,000 to 300,000 clones, 81% of them detected once, and 7.5% to 9% sits in the top ten. This clonotype was obtained from a woman older than 75 with acute or convalescent COVID-19. The rearrangement joins TRBV19 to TRBJ1-1; 9 bases agree with TRBD1. The sequenced sample was peripheral blood. The CDR3 loop is CASSIRGGGTGPFGTEAFF. Written as DNA, the CDR3 is TGTGCCAGTAGTATAAGAGGAGGGGGGACAGGGCCTTTTGGGACTGAAGCTTTCTTT. The full variable domain, with the rest looked up from reference TRBV19 and TRBJ1-1, is DGGITQSPKYLFRKEGQNVTLSCEQNLNHDAMYWYRQDPGQGLRLIYYSQIVNDFQKGDIAEGYSVSREKKESFPLTVTSAQKNPTAFYLCASSIRGGGTGPFGTEAFFGQGTRLTVV.